The clone carrying this TCR beta chain was recorded a few times. These data come from a study of CD8 T cells in Susac syndrome. cDNA came from roughly 0.5 to 1 ug RNA primed by random hexamers. TCRdb reprocessed the immunoSEQ multiplex PCR reads with MiXCR, giving one entry per CDR3 protein. The sample lists hundreds of thousands of distinct CDR3 sequences; roughly 81% were seen once. This CDR3 spans 12 amino acids. Germline loops: CDR1 SGHDN, CDR2 FVKESK. The V gene lost 3 bases and the J gene lost 9 bases, with 9 bases spanning the gap. TCR beta was sequenced from blood CD8+ and CD4+ T cells. Relapsing-remitting disease, either stable or active, was present in the multiple sclerosis controls, who were treatment-naive patients. The CD8+ and CD4+ T cells were negatively isolated, with the TEMRA cells enriched by FACS.

The receptor was isolated from a human donor with multiple sclerosis. Sequenced: CD8+ T cells from PBMCs. V gene TRBV14 combines with J gene TRBJ2-1; unclear D gene. CDR3 DNA sequence: TGTGCCAGCAGCCATGTGATGGGTGAGCAGTTCTTC. It translates to CASSHVMGEQFF.